These 19 T cell receptor beta chains share one sample of origin, sequenced in a study of blood T cells in healthy people across ages. Alongside a J-beta primer mix, a sample-barcoded 5' primer served in a second PCR lasting 7 to 11 cycles. TCRdb re-called the 5' RACE reads through MiXCR, storing one row per CDR3 protein. The repertoire consists of approximately 1.5 million distinct CDR3 sequences, with about 35% occurring once and the leading ten covering around 11%. The material sequenced was blood. The receptors originated from a woman younger than 45 in good health.

This clonotype was observed a few times. The rearrangement uses TRBV6-5 and TRBJ2-6; possibly TRBD1 for D (5 bases). Trimming cost V 0 bases and J 2 bases, with 11 bases left between them. Germline V gene data show CDR1 as MNHEY and CDR2 as SVGAGI. This CDR3 is built from 17 residues. The CDR3 DNA sequence: TGTGCCAGCAGTTACTCGATGCTAGGGGCTGGGGCCAACGTCCTGACTTTC. Residues: CASSYSMLGAGANVLTF.

About this clonotype itself: At one of its ends the junction is not consistent with the germline gene, which may arise from a read error. The chain couples TRBV24-1 to TRBJ2-1; D gene unclear. CDR1 is KGHDR, CDR2 SFDVKD, per germline. The CDR3 has 13 amino acids. The CDR3 region has the DNA TGTGCCACCAGGGATTCCTGGAGCGATGAGCAGTTCTTC. It translates to CATRDSWSDEQFF.

This clonotype was recorded a few times. This rearrangement joins TRBV2 to TRBJ1-1, with D perhaps TRBD1 (6 bases). The CDR3 is made up of 14 amino acids. CDR1 is SNHLY, CDR2 FYNNEI, per germline. Trimming cost V 3 bases and J 8 bases, with 16 bases left between them. In DNA form, the CDR3 reads TGTGCCAGCAGTGATCAAGGGGGGCGATTGGAAGCTTTCTTT. This encodes CASSDQGGRLEAFF. Looking up the rest from reference TRBV2 and TRBJ1-1 gives the full variable domain: EPEVTQTPSHQVTQMGQEVILRCVPISNHLYFYWYRQILGQKVEFLVSFYNNEISEKSEIFDDQFSVERPDGSNFTLKIRSTKLEDSAMYFCASSDQGGRLEAFFGQGTRLTVV.

The chain links TRBV6-1 to TRBJ1-5; D unresolved. The CDR3 is 12 amino acids. Germline lookup yields CDR1 MNHNS and CDR2 SASEGT. V was pared by 2 bases and J by 5 bases, with 4 bases between. The CDR3 reads CASSEPHQPQHF. CDR3 DNA: TGTGCCAGCAGTGAACCCCATCAGCCCCAGCATTTT.

This clonotype turned up a few times. The chain joins TRBV12-3 or TRBV12-4 to TRBJ1-2; D uncertain. The CDR3 consists of 12 residues. V lost 2 bases, J lost 10 bases, and 11 bases lay in between. The CDR3 loop is CASSLPPNDYTF. Written as DNA, the CDR3 is TGTGCCAGCAGTTTACCCCCAAATGACTACACCTTC.

This chain joins TRBV14 and TRBJ2-1; 8 positions agree with TRBD1. J was trimmed by 5 bases and V by 0 bases; bases with no gene match: 6. Germline V gives CDR1 SGHDN, CDR2 FVKESK. The CDR3 sequence is 16 residues long. CDR3 loop: CASSQDFGTGNNEQFF. The CDR3 DNA reads TGTGCCAGCAGCCAAGATTTCGGGACAGGTAACAATGAGCAGTTCTTC.

The V and J genes are TRBV28 and TRBJ2-5, with 8 nucleotides matching TRBD1. The CDR3 contains 17 residues. V was pared by 3 bases and J by 2 bases, with 11 bases of the junction left unmatched. Germline V gene lookup returns CDR1 MDHEN and CDR2 SYDVKM. The chain's CDR3 is CASSLILGQVFQETQYF. The CDR3 coding sequence is TGTGCCAGCAGTTTGATTTTGGGACAGGTATTTCAAGAGACCCAGTACTTC.

The chain joins TRBV20-1 to TRBJ2-5; unclear D gene. From germline, CDR1 is DFQATT and CDR2 SNEGSKA (reference sequence). The CDR3 is 15 amino acids. The V end lost 0 bases, the J end lost 4 bases, and 15 bases lay between the germline ends. The CDR3 DNA reads as TGCAGTGCTAGAGATCAGTTCTCCCCTCGAGAGACCCAGTACTTC. Protein sequence: CSARDQFSPRETQYF.

V gene TRBV20-1 combines with J gene TRBJ2-4, with 9 positions matching TRBD2. This CDR3 is built from 18 residues. V lost 3 bases and J lost 0; bases outside the gene matches: 12. CDR1 and CDR2 from the germline V gene are DFQATT and SNEGSKA (reference sequence). CDR3 loop: CSARWTSAMRLAKNIQYF. CDR3 bases: TGCAGTGCTAGGTGGACTAGCGCTATGAGACTAGCCAAAAACATTCAGTACTTC.

The V and J genes are TRBV4-2 and TRBJ1-2; 9 bases line up with TRBD1. Germline loops: CDR1 LGHNA, CDR2 YNFKEQ. The CDR3 runs to 16 residues. V was pared by 1 base and J by 0 bases, with 3 bases of the junction left unmatched. In DNA, the CDR3 is TGTGCCAGCAGCCAAGCAGGACAGGGGACTAACTATGGCTACACCTTC. It encodes CASSQAGQGTNYGYTF.

The rearrangement joins TRBV7-9 to TRBJ2-7; D call uncertain. The V end was cut by 5 bases, the J end by 1 base, with 15 bases between. There are 15 residues in the CDR3. The V gene's germline CDR1 is SEHNR and CDR2 FQNEAQ (reference sequence). The CDR3 bases are TGTGCCAGCAGCGCTTCAGCTGCTAGGTCCTACGAGCAGTACTTC. Its protein is CASSASAARSYEQYF.

Details on this clonotype: A read error may produce the germline difference seen at one junction end. The gene calls are TRBV9 and TRBJ1-1; no clear D gene. Germline values: CDR1 SGDLS, CDR2 YYNGEE. The CDR3 runs to 15 residues. The CDR3 DNA is TGTGCCGGCAGCGTAGATGCCCATCGCGGGACTGAAGCTTTCTTT. Protein: CAGSVDAHRGTEAFF.

This clonotype was seen only a few times. The rearrangement joins TRBV7-6 to TRBJ2-6; 7 bases fit TRBD1. Germline trimming cut 1 base from V and 2 bases from J; bases unmatched to any gene: 5. In germline, CDR1 is SGHVS, CDR2 FNYEAQ. The CDR3 length is 17 residues. The chain's CDR3 is CASSLGTGRPGANVLTF. CDR3 sequence (DNA): TGTGCCAGCAGCTTAGGGACAGGACGACCTGGGGCCAACGTCCTGACTTTC.

The table lists this clonotype with a count of one. The chain has TRBV5-1 and TRBJ2-3, with no clear D. The germline V gene encodes CDR1 SGHRS and CDR2 YFSETQ. This CDR3 spans 13 amino acids. V was shortened by 7 bases and J by 4 bases, with 13 bases between the two germline ends. The CDR3 protein is CASGIGRADTQYF. The CDR3 nucleotides are TGCGCCAGCGGGATAGGCCGGGCAGATACGCAGTATTTT.

The genes are TRBV5-1 and TRBJ1-1, with D possibly being TRBD1 (6 bases). Germline CDR1 reads SGHRS; CDR2 reads YFSETQ. With 6 bases removed from V and 1 base from J, the gap between germline ends came to 13 bases. This CDR3 contains 14 residues. This CDR3 reads CASKNTGQNTEAFF. CDR3 nucleotide sequence: TGCGCCAGCAAGAATACAGGGCAGAACACTGAAGCTTTCTTT.

This clonotype was recorded at least ten times. This chain connects TRBV29-1 to TRBJ2-5; 8 bases align to TRBD2. CDR3 length: 12 residues. Losses at the gene ends were 8 bases for V and 5 bases for J; bases not matched to a gene: 7. Germline assignment: CDR1 SQVTM and CDR2 ANQGSEA. The CDR3 DNA reads as TGCAGCTTCCTTAGCGGGACGGAGACCCAGTACTTC. It is translated as CSFLSGTETQYF.

The chain joins TRBV25-1 to TRBJ1-1; D gene uncertain. V lost 1 base and J 4 bases, leaving 13 bases between the germline ends. Germline assignment: CDR1 MGHDK and CDR2 SYGVNS. The CDR3 covers 15 residues. The CDR3 spells CASSESRGSGTEAFF. The CDR3 DNA is TGTGCCAGCAGTGAATCGAGAGGGTCCGGCACTGAAGCTTTCTTT.

In regard to this clonotype: A single base separates this from a much larger clone, so it may be a read error. V and J are TRBV20-1 and TRBJ2-3; TRBD2 is a possible D gene (6 bases). The CDR3 spans 11 residues. CDR1 is DFQATT, CDR2 SNEGSKA, per germline (reference sequence). CDR3 DNA sequence: TGCGGGGGGTTTCGGACAGATACGCAGTATTTT. Translation: CGGFRTDTQYF.

The J gene is TRBJ2-5, the V gene TRBV7-8; D may match TRBD1 or TRBD2 (5 bases each). V lost 5 bases and J 1 base, leaving 17 bases between the germline ends. Germline CDR1 reads SGHVS; CDR2 reads FQNEAQ. There are 16 residues in the CDR3. The CDR3 sequence: CASSLPVVGAQETQYF. CDR3 nucleotides: TGTGCCAGCAGCCTCCCGGTTGTCGGGGCCCAAGAGACCCAGTACTTC. The variable domain in full, completed from reference TRBV7-8 and TRBJ2-5, reads GAGVSQSPRYKVAKRGQDVALRCDPISGHVSLFWYQQALGQGPEFLTYFQNEAQLDKSGLPSDRFFAERPEGSVSTLKIQRTQQEDSAVYLCASSLPVVGAQETQYFGPGTRLLVL.